The clone carrying this TCR beta chain is a singleton in its sample. Its specificity is unknown. This CDR3 is also generated by other DNA sequences in the sample. This record comes from a study of shared clonotypes between healthy human individuals. Study results and caveats: Non-shared clonotypes showed lower generation probabilities than clonotypes common to all four donors. Naive CD4 clonotypes overlapped across a few donors at around 5%.

Trimming stripped 1 base from V and 2 bases from J, with 6 bases between. Germline CDR1 SGHAT, CDR2 FQNNGV. The CDR3 is 13 residues long. The naive CD8 subset, CD45RO-negative cells positively selected for CCR7, excluded terminally differentiated effector memory CD45RA+ cells. The test was conducted at deep level. Researchers divided each subset's genomic DNA evenly across several immunoSEQ plates. Measured with immunoSEQ multiplex PCR; TCRdb has only the in-frame clones, and not every one. The sample has 2 million to 2.5 million clones; around 96% are singletons. Sequencing was done on a sample of naive CD8+ T cells sorted from blood. The chain has TRBV11-2 and TRBJ2-7, with D uncertain. The TCR sequence derives from a man in his late teens or twenties in good health. The CDR3 loop reads CASSLGLPYEQYF. CDR3 in DNA: TGTGCCAGCAGCTTAGGGTTACCCTACGAGCAGTACTTC.